This is a list of T cell receptor beta chains from one sample in a study of blood T cell repertoires in COVID-19. This table comes from immunoSEQ multiplex PCR, and its TCRdb copy is limited to in-frame clones, with some not included. The sample carries roughly 90,000 clones, 89% recorded once. Material: peripheral blood. The receptors were gathered from a man in his fifties with COVID-19, enrolled during active disease. The CDR3 runs from the conserved cysteine through the conserved F or W. D genes are given only for firm matches. Size values are once, few and many counts, or a class for expanded clones, and some rows have none.

TRBJ1-5 - once TRBV27 CASSLWGRGGFSNQPQHF TGTGCCAGCAGTTTATGGGGCAGGGGTGGATTTAGCAATCAGCCCCAGCATTTT
TRBJ1-3 - - TRBV7-9 CASSLVGHGFSGNTIYF TGTGCCAGCAGCTTAGTTGGACACGGATTCTCTGGAAACACCATATATTTT
TRBJ1-1 - - TRBV5-1 CASSLAAQPGEAFF TGCGCCAGCAGCTTGGCCGCTCAACCCGGGGAAGCTTTCTTT
TRBJ1-2 TRBD1 once TRBV11-2 CASSLTDRGHQIYGYTF TGTGCCAGCAGCTTAACAGACAGGGGCCATCAGATCTATGGCTACACCTTC
TRBJ2-2 - once TRBV7-2 CASSLSGRGAGTGELFF TGTGCCAGCAGCTTAAGTGGTCGGGGGGCGGGCACCGGGGAGCTGTTTTTT
TRBJ2-7 - - TRBV4-3 CASSQGPDSYEQYF TGCGCCAGCAGCCAAGGACCAGACTCGTACGAGCAGTACTTC
TRBJ2-1 TRBD2 - TRBV18 CASSPPTSGGYNEQFF TGTGCCAGCTCACCACCGACTAGCGGGGGCTACAATGAGCAGTTCTTC
TRBJ1-1 - - TRBV3-1/TRBV3-2 CASSLQGHGNTEAFF TGTGCCAGCAGCCTACAGGGACACGGGAACACTGAAGCTTTCTTT
TRBJ2-5 TRBD1 - TRBV11-3 CASSARDRGEETQYF TGTGCCAGCAGCGCCCGGGACAGGGGTGAAGAGACCCAGTACTTC
TRBJ1-3 TRBD1 - TRBV6-5 CASRGQGAGNTIYF TGTGCCAGCAGGGGACAGGGGGCTGGAAACACCATATATTTT
TRBJ1-2 - - TRBV18 CASSPNSRGYTF TGTGCCAGCTCACCAAATTCTCGGGGCTACACCTTC
TRBJ1-2 TRBD1 few TRBV4-3 CASSQAGQGHRDGYTF TGCGCCAGCAGCCAAGCGGGACAGGGCCATAGGGATGGCTACACCTTC
TRBJ2-5 - once TRBV11-1 CASSPRTALQETQYF TGTGCCAGCAGCCCTAGGACAGCCTTACAAGAGACCCAGTACTTC
TRBJ1-6 - - TRBV6-5 CATSGGSYNSPLHF TGTGCCACCTCGGGGGGCTCCTATAATTCACCCCTCCACTTT
TRBJ2-7 TRBD1 - TRBV18 CASSPTGNEQYF TGTGCCAGCTCCCCGACAGGGAACGAGCAGTACTTC
TRBJ1-1 - - TRBV12-3/TRBV12-4 CASSLFPDEAFF TGTGCCAGCAGTTTATTTCCAGATGAAGCTTTCTTT
TRBJ2-7 - - TRBV3-1/TRBV3-2 CASSRAGQYYEQYF TGTGCCAGCAGCAGGGCAGGACAGTATTACGAGCAGTACTTC
TRBJ2-1 TRBD2 - TRBV7-2 CASTERGEYNEQFF TGTGCCAGCACCGAGCGGGGGGAGTACAATGAGCAGTTCTTC
TRBJ2-4 - - TRBV6-1 CASSGKQGWGENIQYF TGTGCCAGCAGTGGAAAACAGGGGTGGGGGGAAAACATTCAGTACTTC
TRBJ2-7 - - TRBV9 CASSVGQGEQYF TGTGCCAGCAGCGTAGGTCAGGGTGAGCAGTACTTC
TRBJ1-2 TRBD1 once TRBV9 CASSRDRGAKGYTF TGTGCCAGCAGCCGAGACAGGGGAGCGAAGGGCTACACCTTC
TRBJ1-2 TRBD1 few TRBV19 CASSIDRQGVNGYTF TGTGCCAGTAGTATAGATCGGCAGGGGGTGAATGGCTACACCTTC
TRBJ2-5 TRBD1 - TRBV12-3/TRBV12-4 CASRPTGKETQYF TGTGCCAGCAGACCGACAGGGAAGGAGACCCAGTACTTC
TRBJ1-5 TRBD1 - TRBV10-2 CASSRDRSNQPQHF TGCGCCAGCAGTAGGGACAGAAGCAATCAGCCCCAGCATTTT
TRBJ2-5 TRBD1 - TRBV9 CASSVDPQGAQETQYF TGTGCCAGCAGCGTAGACCCCCAGGGGGCGCAAGAGACCCAGTACTTC
TRBJ1-2 - - TRBV7-8 CASSLGGYGYTF TGTGCCAGCAGCTTAGGAGGATATGGCTACACCTTC
TRBJ2-7 TRBD1 - TRBV7-2 CASSPGQGVSYEQYF TGTGCCAGCAGCCCTGGACAGGGAGTCTCCTACGAGCAGTACTTC
TRBJ1-2 TRBD1 - TRBV6-6 CASSHRGNYTF TGTGCCAGCAGCCACAGGGGAAACTACACCTTC
TRBJ1-3 - once TRBV5-5 CASSLDLPRSGNTIYF TGTGCCAGCAGCTTGGACCTTCCGCGTTCTGGAAACACCATATATTTT
TRBJ2-7 - - TRBV11-2 CASSLGQTYEQYF TGTGCCAGCAGCTTAGGGCAAACCTACGAGCAGTACTTC
TRBJ2-7 - - TRBV18 CASSPTGYYYEQYF TGTGCCAGCTCACCCACAGGTTATTACTACGAGCAGTACTTC
TRBJ2-1 - - TRBV6-2/TRBV6-3 CASSPRLGRRDNEQFF TGTGCCAGCAGTCCCCGACTAGGGCGGAGGGACAATGAGCAGTTCTTC